The source of this TCR beta chain is a study of blood T cell repertoires in COVID-19. Looking at the study overall: The study drew acute and convalescent COVID-19 samples from the United States, Italy and Spain. The cDNA or gDNA used as material had been derived from T cells, B-cell-depleted T cells, or PBMCs.

Original processing methods: Estimation of nucleated cell counts was performed using reference gene primer amplification. This table comes from immunoSEQ multiplex PCR, and its TCRdb copy is limited to in-frame clones, with some not included. V, J and clone size reflect that table, while D and trimming were determined from the DNA. The repertoire holds about 140,000 clones, with about four fifths as singletons. The CDR3 length is 18 residues. V was pared by 7 bases and J by 1 base, with 13 bases of the junction left unmatched. Germline lookup yields CDR1 LNHDA and CDR2 SQIVND (reference sequence). This chain links TRBV19 with TRBJ2-6; 7 bases line up with TRBD1. The TCR sequence derives from a human donor in a cohort sampled during active COVID-19. The sequenced sample was peripheral blood. DNA for the CDR3: TGTGCCAGTACCTCACCGGACAGGACGAAATCTGGGGCCAACGTCCTGACTTTC. Translating gives CASTSPDRTKSGANVLTF.